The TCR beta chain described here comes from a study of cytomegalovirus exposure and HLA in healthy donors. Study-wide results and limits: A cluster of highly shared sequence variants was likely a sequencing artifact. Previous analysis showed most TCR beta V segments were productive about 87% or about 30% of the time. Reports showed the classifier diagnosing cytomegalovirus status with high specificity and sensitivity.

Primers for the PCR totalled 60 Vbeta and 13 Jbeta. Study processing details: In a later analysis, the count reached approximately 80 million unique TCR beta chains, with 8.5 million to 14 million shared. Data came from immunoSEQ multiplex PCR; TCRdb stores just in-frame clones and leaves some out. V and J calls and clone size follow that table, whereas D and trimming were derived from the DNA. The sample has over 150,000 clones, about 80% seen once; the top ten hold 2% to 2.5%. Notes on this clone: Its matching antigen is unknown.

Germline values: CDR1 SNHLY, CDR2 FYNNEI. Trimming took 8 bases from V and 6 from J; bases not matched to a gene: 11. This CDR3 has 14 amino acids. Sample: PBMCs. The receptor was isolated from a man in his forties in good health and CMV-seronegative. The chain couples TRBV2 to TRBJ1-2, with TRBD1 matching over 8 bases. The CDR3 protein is CASSVQGGLDGYTF. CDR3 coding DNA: TGTGCCAGCTCAGTACAGGGGGGGTTGGATGGCTACACCTTC.